The present T cell receptor beta chain was sequenced within a study of T cell repertoires in cytomegalovirus infection. Study background: Both recently identified HLA-C-restricted and well-studied HLA-B-restricted CMV epitopes were used in the study. Based on public TCR beta signatures, there were indications of CMV infection and of a matching HLA type.

The CDR3 covers 15 residues. V lost 3 bases, J lost 1 base, and 10 bases lay in between. Germline V gene sequence: CDR1 MGHRA, CDR2 YSYEKL. Points on this clonotype: Its cognate antigen is unknown.

General study findings and limits: The ex vivo response showed dominance by HLA-C-restricted CMV-specific TCR beta clonotypes.

TCRdb re-analysed the reads in MiXCR, keeping a single row per CDR3 protein. The sample records 35,000 to 55,000 distinct CDR3 sequences, about a fifth being singletons. The rearrangement links TRBV4-1 to TRBJ1-5, with a tentative D call TRBD1 (6 bases). The sequencing here drew on CD8+ T cells from cultured PBMCs, taken from culture after CMV antigen stimulation. The clonotype was recovered from a human donor in good health (CMV status not recorded). Some clones in this sample may be carry-over from other donors' samples. The CDR3 bases are TGCGCCAGCAGCCATAAACAGGGAAGCAATCAGCCCCAGCATTTT. Encoded protein: CASSHKQGSNQPQHF.